One TCR beta chain is described in this entry. Its antigen is still unknown. The sample originates from a study of CXCR3-negative and CXCR3-positive naive CD8 T cells. Study details: The study obtained about 135 million TRB reads, about 1.5 +/- 0.3 million per library.

The libraries of TRB cDNA were constructed through 5' RACE using UMI labels. Following a re-call of the 5' RACE reads, TCRdb has one entry per CDR3 protein and lacks DNA. The clone table shows tens of thousands of distinct CDR3 sequences, with the ten largest holding 0.55% to 0.85%. Germline V CDR1 and CDR2: ENHRY, SYGVKD. The CDR3 spans 16 residues. The study's findings and limits: For naive cells, CXCR3-negative and CXCR3-positive subsets had similar TRBV-TRBJ usage; for memory cells, usage differed. CXCR3-positive naive cells carried more hydrophobic TRB CDR3s than CXCR3-negative naive cells did. Much lower diversity was found in memory CD8+ cells, while both naive subsets had comparably high diversity. CXCR3 levels fell partly with cryopreservation; most assays relied on fresh PBMCs.

The chain couples TRBV10-3 to TRBJ1-2; TCRdb's assignment of TRBD1 cannot be checked, as there is no DNA. This TCR came from a human donor in good health. Some clones in this sample may be carry-over from other donors' samples. The sample was naive CXCR3+ CD8+ T cells from blood. Stated subset: CD45RO-CCR7+CD27+CD95- naive CD8+ T cells expressing CXCR3 (TNR3+). CDR3 residues: CAISDLPRDRGYGYTF.